This T cell receptor (beta chain) derives from a study of PD-L1 blockade in urothelial cancer. A word on this clone: Antigen: not known.

Sample numbers ranged from 1 to 8 per patient, encompassing pretreatment and on-treatment collections. Notes on the study in general: Pretreatment peripheral blood TCR clonality that fell below the median predicted better survival among the patients studied.

Repertoires were generated with immunoSEQ multiplex PCR, while TCRdb's copy carries only in-frame clones and drops some. The sample holds around 100,000 clones, 70% to 90% seen once. Germline CDR1 and CDR2: LNHNV and YYDKDF (reference sequence). The trim removed 0 bases at V and 4 bases at J, leaving 9 bases unmatched. CDR3 length equals 16 residues. The source of this sequence is a man aged 45 to 65 with urothelial cancer. V is TRBV15 and J is TRBJ2-7; 7 positions agree with TRBD2. The starting material was PBMCs, obtained around atezolizumab (anti-PD-L1) treatment. The CDR3 reads CATSRDRTGGGYEQYF. CDR3 DNA: TGTGCCACCAGCAGAGATAGGACGGGAGGAGGGTACGAGCAGTACTTC.